The source of this T cell receptor beta chain is a study of cytomegalovirus exposure and HLA in healthy donors. The study, taken as a whole, reports: Upon later analysis, TCR association rates were observed to vary by HLA locus, being highest for DRB1 and lowest for HLA-C.

For this clone: Its antigen is not known.

Losses at the gene ends were 3 bases for V and 2 bases for J; bases not matched to a gene: 2. The CDR3 length is 15 residues. The germline V gene has CDR1 KGHSH and CDR2 LQKENI. 60 Vbeta and 13 Jbeta primers were used in PCR. Profiled with immunoSEQ multiplex PCR; TCRdb holds only in-frame clones, not every one. The top ten clones hold 22% of a sample with about 120,000 clones, roughly 85% of them seen once. The TCR sequence derives from a man between 25 and 39 years old in good health and CMV-seropositive. What was sequenced was PBMCs. The chain couples TRBV18 to TRBJ1-3; 9 bases are shared with TRBD1. The CDR3, as DNA: TGTGCCAGCTCACCGACAGGGGGAACTGGAAACACCATATATTTT. This gives the protein CASSPTGGTGNTIYF.